This entry concerns a single T cell receptor beta chain. The antigen is undetermined. Profiling relied on immunoSEQ multiplex PCR, and the TCRdb table lists in-frame clones only, not all of them. The sample lists fewer than 1 million clones, roughly 96% seen once, with approximately 0.2% in the top ten. The data stem from a study of shared clonotypes between healthy human individuals. Overall study results and limits: Generation probability values for non-shared clonotypes were lower than those for clonotypes shared by all four donors.

Looked up from germline, CDR1 is SGHVS and CDR2 is FNYEAQ. V trimming: 6 bases; J trimming: 0 bases; junction bases outside the gene matches: 4. The CDR3 covers 15 residues. Naive CD8 cells, CD45RO-negative and positively selected for CCR7, excluded terminally differentiated effector memory CD45RA+ cells. The receptor was isolated from a man younger than 40 in good health. Sequencing was carried out using naive CD8+ T cells sorted from blood. The chain has TRBV7-6 and TRBJ2-3, with 9 bases fitting TRBD2. CDR3 DNA sequence: TGTGCCAGCAGACTTACTAGCGGGAGCACAGATACGCAGTATTTT. The encoded protein is CASRLTSGSTDTQYF.